These T cell receptor beta chains were read from a single sample in a study of OX40 agonist ivuxolimab in advanced cancers. Assay used: immunoSEQ multiplex PCR; TCRdb lists only in-frame clones, some missing. The sample holds approximately 18,000 clones, around 79% seen once. Sample: CD4+ or CD8+ T cells sorted from blood, taken in a trial of the OX40 agonist ivuxolimab. The receptors here all came from an adult with an advanced solid tumor such as melanoma, head and neck, liver or kidney cancer. Both conserved end residues are part of each CDR3.

j_call cdr3_length v_call cdr3_aa
TRBJ2-6 14 TRBV5-1 CASSWGDGANVLTF
TRBJ2-1 12 TRBV4-3 CASSRYEDEQFF
TRBJ2-1 14 TRBV10-1 CASSEDKGINEQFF
TRBJ2-7 15 TRBV7-2 CASSQDGGGSYEQYF
TRBJ2-3 16 TRBV5-6 CASSSPGSDSTDTQYF
TRBJ2-7 15 TRBV15 CATSWTRGVGYEQYF
TRBJ2-1 15 TRBV14 CASSQVRRTYNEQFF
TRBJ2-5 17 TRBV9 CASSVEASGRALETQYF
TRBJ2-6 16 TRBV6-1 CASSEVPFRGANVLTF
TRBJ2-7 14 TRBV6-1 CASNQRGASYEQYF
TRBJ2-7 19 TRBV4-1 CASSQDEGAGLRYSYEQYF
TRBJ1-2 19 TRBV4-3 CASSQEIQDQNLANYGYTF
TRBJ2-7 13 TRBV7-2 CASSTGPSYEQYF
TRBJ1-1 15 TRBV4-3 CASSALTGSATEAFF
TRBJ1-2 14 TRBV4-1 CASSQGIGVYGYTF
TRBJ1-2 17 TRBV19 CASTTPFLDRGEYGYTF
TRBJ2-6 15 TRBV6-1 CASSEGGTGANVLTF
NA 13 TRBV7-3 CASSLGSAYEQYF
TRBJ2-1 14 TRBV2 CASSVSRVNNEQFF
TRBJ2-3 18 TRBV7-6 CASSQLAGAPPGTDTQYF
TRBJ1-5 12 TRBV19 CASSIGAKPQHF
TRBJ2-7 13 TRBV7-6 CASSNRDAYEQYF
TRBJ2-2 15 TRBV9 CASSLGTSNTGELFF
TRBJ1-1 10 TRBV2 CASRSGTAFF
NA 18 TRBV5-1 CASSFQIDDTGLGYEQYF
TRBJ1-2 11 TRBV6-5 CATGPSDGYTF
TRBJ2-7 18 TRBV4-1 CASSQEGIRTTFSYEQYF
TRBJ2-3 15 TRBV11-2 CASSLGDQAADTQYF
TRBJ2-3 16 TRBV28 CASSWTSGSHTDTQYF
TRBJ2-3 12 TRBV18 CASSLPPDTQYF
TRBJ2-1 15 TRBV5-1 CASSSGWSAYNEQFF
TRBJ2-3 17 TRBV23-1 CASSQEGLALSTDTQYF
TRBJ2-5 16 TRBV4-2 CASSQNGLAFQETQYF
TRBJ1-4 15 TRBV6-5 CASSAYSAGNEKLFF
TRBJ2-3 17 TRBV6-4 CASSDLRDPKNTDTQYF
TRBJ2-1 11 TRBV27 CASSTHNEQFF
TRBJ2-3 14 TRBV6-5 CASRATVSTDTQYF
TRBJ1-5 14 TRBV6-5 CASSLTGYNQPQHF
TRBJ2-2 14 TRBV6-5 CASSYVENTGELFF
TRBJ2-7 14 TRBV6-5 CASSSGPLVYEQYF
TRBJ2-7 16 TRBV4-3 CASSQETGAGFYEQYF
TRBJ2-1 14 TRBV9 CASSSDRGNNEQFF
TRBJ2-3 15 TRBV27 CASTPLLAGTDTQYF
TRBJ2-7 16 TRBV2 CASSELSGTGGYEQYF
TRBJ1-1 13 TRBV5-1 CASSLFLNTEAFF
TRBJ1-1 14 TRBV10-3 CAISESRTNTEAFF
TRBJ1-1 13 TRBV9 CASSVYTNTEAFF
TRBJ2-5 12 TRBV25-1 CASSTARGTQYF
TRBJ2-3 17 TRBV11-2 CASSSTSGGGYTDTQYF
TRBJ1-1 12 TRBV10-2 CASSEMNTEAFF